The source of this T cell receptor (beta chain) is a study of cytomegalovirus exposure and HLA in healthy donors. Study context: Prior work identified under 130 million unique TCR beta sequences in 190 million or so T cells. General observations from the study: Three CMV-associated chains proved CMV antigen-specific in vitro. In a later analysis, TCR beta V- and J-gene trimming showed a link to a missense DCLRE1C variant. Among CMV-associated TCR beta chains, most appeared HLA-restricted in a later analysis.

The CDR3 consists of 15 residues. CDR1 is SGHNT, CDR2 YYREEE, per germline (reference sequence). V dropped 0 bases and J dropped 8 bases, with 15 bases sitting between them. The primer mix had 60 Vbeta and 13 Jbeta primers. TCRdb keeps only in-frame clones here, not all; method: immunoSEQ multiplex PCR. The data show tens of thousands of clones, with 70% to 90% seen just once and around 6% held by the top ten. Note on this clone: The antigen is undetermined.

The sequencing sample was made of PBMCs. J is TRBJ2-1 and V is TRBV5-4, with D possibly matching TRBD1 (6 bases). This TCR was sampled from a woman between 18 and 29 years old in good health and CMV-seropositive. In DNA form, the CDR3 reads TGTGCCAGCAGCTTGGGTACAGGGCGAATCGATGAGCAGTTCTTC. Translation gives CASSLGTGRIDEQFF. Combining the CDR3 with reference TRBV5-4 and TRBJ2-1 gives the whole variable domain ETGVTQSPTHLIKTRGQQVTLRCSSQSGHNTVSWYQQALGQGPQFIFQYYREEENGRGNFPPRFSGLQFPNYSSELNVNALELDDSALYLCASSLGTGRIDEQFFGPGTRLTVL.